This T cell receptor beta chain was documented in a study of cytomegalovirus exposure and HLA in healthy donors. The wider study: Earlier, some 180 million T cells were analyzed, and fewer than 120 million unique TCR beta sequences were found among them.

Broader study findings: The listing of 150 to 200 TCR beta chains classed them as cytomegalovirus-associated. Judged likely to be a sequencing artifact was a cluster of highly shared sequence variants. Based on reports, TCR beta sequences accurately predicted HLA-A and HLA-B alleles for most subjects.

PCR primers comprised 60 Vbeta and 13 Jbeta primers. The data were produced by immunoSEQ multiplex PCR, yet TCRdb's version contains in-frame clones alone and is incomplete. The repertoire holds roughly 190,000 clones, with about 81% as singletons. With respect to this clone: Its specificity is unknown.

The CDR3 totals 17 residues. Trimming took off 4 bases at V and 3 bases at J, with 18 bases between the two ends. The V gene's germline CDR1 is MNHEY and CDR2 SMNVEV (reference sequence). The V gene is TRBV27, the J gene TRBJ1-4; D not certain. This sequence was found in a man aged 25 to 45 in good health and CMV-seropositive. Sequenced: PBMCs. CDR3 in amino acids: CASSWRQPKLANEKLFF. In DNA, the CDR3 is TGTGCCAGCAGTTGGCGGCAGCCCAAACTTGCTAATGAAAAACTGTTTTTT. The whole variable domain, filled in from reference TRBV27 and TRBJ1-4, reads EAQVTQNPRYLITVTGKKLTVTCSQNMNHEYMSWYRQDPGLGLRQIYYSMNVEVTDKGDVPEGYKVSRKEKRNFPLILESPSPNQTSLYFCASSWRQPKLANEKLFFGSGTQLSVL.